Here is one T cell receptor beta chain with its context. Antigen unknown. This entry is derived from a study of T cell therapy after organ transplantation. Described time point: 4-8 weeks after completion of therapy. Some clones are missing from TCRdb's copy, which holds only in-frame ones; the method was immunoSEQ multiplex PCR. The sample consists of 20,000 or so clones, around 82% of them appearing once. Broader study findings: In nonresponders, reduced coverage from low CD8+ yield may limit detected expansions.

This CDR3 spans 18 amino acids. Germline V gives CDR1 SGHNT, CDR2 YYREEE (reference sequence). V lost 2 bases to trimming and J lost 4 bases; unmatched junction nucleotides: 17. V and J are TRBV5-4 and TRBJ1-1; 7 nucleotides match TRBD1. The clonotype originates from a human patient who had received a solid organ transplant and had CMV disease. Some T cells may possibly be graft donor cells. The sample consisted of CD8+ T cells from blood, taken after autologous CMV-specific T cell therapy. The CDR3 bases are TGTGCCAGCAGCTTAATGACAGGGAGAGGAGCCGAAACCACTGAAGCTTTCTTT. This translates into CASSLMTGRGAETTEAFF.